This T cell receptor beta chain was captured in a study of blood T cell repertoires in COVID-19. Looking at the study overall: Nucleic acid was either cDNA or gDNA, and it came from T cells, B-cell-depleted T cells, or PBMCs.

V gave up 5 bases and J gave up 4 bases, with 10 bases separating them. CDR1 is MGHDK, CDR2 SYGVNS, per germline. CDR3 length equals 13 residues. As originally analysed: It was from reference gene primer amplification that nucleated cell counts were estimated. Profiled with immunoSEQ multiplex PCR; TCRdb holds only in-frame clones, not every one. That table is the source of V, J and clone size, and D and trimming were worked out from the DNA. The sample includes approximately 310,000 clones, around 87% of them seen just once. The chain uses TRBV25-1 and TRBJ2-3; D not certain. The sample consisted of peripheral blood. The clonotype originates from a woman aged 45-60 years who had recovered from COVID-19. Here the CDR3 DNA reads TGTGCCAGCAGTCCCGGCGGCGCAGATACGCAGTATTTT. Its protein product is CASSPGGADTQYF.